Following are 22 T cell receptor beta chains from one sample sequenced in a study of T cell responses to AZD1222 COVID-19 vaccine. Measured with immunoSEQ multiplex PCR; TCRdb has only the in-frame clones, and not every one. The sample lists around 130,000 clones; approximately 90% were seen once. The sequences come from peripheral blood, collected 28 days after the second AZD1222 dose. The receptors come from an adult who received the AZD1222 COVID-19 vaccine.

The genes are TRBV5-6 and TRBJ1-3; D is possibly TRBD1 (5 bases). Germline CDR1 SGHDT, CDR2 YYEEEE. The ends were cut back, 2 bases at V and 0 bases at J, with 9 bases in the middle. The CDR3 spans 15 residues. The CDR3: CASSFGGYSGNTIYF. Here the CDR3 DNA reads TGTGCCAGCAGCTTTGGGGGTTACTCTGGAAACACCATATATTTT.

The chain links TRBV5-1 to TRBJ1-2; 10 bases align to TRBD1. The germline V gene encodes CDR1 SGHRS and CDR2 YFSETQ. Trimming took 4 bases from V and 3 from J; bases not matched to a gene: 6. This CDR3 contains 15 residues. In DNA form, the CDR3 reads TGCGCCAGCAGCAGGGACAGGGGAATGGACTATGGCTACACCTTC. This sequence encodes CASSRDRGMDYGYTF.

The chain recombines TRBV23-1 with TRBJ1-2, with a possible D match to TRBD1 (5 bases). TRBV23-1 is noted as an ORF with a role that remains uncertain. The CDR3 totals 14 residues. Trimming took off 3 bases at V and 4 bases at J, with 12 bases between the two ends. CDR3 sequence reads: CASSHCGGGYGYTF. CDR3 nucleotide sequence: TGCGCCAGCAGTCATTGTGGGGGAGGCTATGGCTACACCTTC.

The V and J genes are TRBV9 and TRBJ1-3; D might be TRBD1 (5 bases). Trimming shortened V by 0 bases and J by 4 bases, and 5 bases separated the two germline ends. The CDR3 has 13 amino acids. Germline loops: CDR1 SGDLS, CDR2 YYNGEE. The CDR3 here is CASSVGQGNTIYF. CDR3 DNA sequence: TGTGCCAGCAGCGTAGGACAGGGAAACACCATATATTTT.

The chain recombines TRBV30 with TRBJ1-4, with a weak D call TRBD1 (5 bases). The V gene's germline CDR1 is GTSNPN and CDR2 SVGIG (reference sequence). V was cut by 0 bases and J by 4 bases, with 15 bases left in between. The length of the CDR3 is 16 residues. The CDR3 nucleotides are TGTGCCTGGAGTGTAACCCCGGGCCAGGGTAATGAAAAACTGTTTTTT. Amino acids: CAWSVTPGQGNEKLFF.

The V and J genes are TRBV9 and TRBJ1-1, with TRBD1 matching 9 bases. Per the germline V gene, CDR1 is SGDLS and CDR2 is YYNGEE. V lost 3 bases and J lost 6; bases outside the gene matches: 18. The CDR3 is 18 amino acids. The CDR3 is CASSESSGDRASRPEAFF. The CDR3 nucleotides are TGTGCCAGCAGCGAGTCATCAGGGGACAGGGCCAGTAGGCCTGAAGCTTTCTTT.

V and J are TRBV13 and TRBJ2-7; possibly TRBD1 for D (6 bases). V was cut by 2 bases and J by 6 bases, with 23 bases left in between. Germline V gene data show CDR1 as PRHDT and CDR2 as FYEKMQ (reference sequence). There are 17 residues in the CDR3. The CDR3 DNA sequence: TGTGCCAGCAGCTTACGGCAGGGGACCCAAAGGGTCTTCGAGCAGTACTTC. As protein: CASSLRQGTQRVFEQYF.

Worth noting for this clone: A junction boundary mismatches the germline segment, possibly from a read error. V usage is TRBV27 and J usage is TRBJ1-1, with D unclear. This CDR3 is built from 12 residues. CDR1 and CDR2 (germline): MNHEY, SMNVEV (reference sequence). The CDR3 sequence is CASSAARYPVIF. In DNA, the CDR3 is TGTGCCAGCAGTGCTGCCAGGTACCCCGTGATCTTT.

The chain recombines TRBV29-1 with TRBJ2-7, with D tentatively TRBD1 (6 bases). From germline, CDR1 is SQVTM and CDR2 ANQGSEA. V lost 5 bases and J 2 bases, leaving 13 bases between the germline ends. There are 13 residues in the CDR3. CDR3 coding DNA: TGCAGCGTTCAAGGGACACCTACCTACGAGCAGTACTTC. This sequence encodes CSVQGTPTYEQYF.

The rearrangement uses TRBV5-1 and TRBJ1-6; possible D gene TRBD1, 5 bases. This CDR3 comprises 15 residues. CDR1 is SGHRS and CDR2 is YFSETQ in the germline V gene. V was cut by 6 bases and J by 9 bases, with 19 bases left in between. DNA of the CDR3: TGCGCCAGCACCTATTTACAGGTCCGCCTTTCACCCCTCCACTTT. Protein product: CASTYLQVRLSPLHF.

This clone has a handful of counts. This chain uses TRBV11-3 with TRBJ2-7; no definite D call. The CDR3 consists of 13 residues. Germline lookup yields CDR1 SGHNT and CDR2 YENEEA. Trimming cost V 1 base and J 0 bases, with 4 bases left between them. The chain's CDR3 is CASSLVDSYEQYF. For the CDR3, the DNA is TGTGCCAGCAGCTTAGTGGACTCCTACGAGCAGTACTTC.

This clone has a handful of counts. The CDR3 loop is CASSLVGTASNEKLFF. CDR3 nucleotides: TGTGCCAGCAGCTTAGTAGGGACAGCGTCTAATGAAAAACTGTTTTTT. The chain uses TRBV7-9 and TRBJ1-4; 7 nucleotides line up with TRBD1. There are 16 residues in the CDR3. V lost 1 base, J lost 3 bases, and 5 bases stayed unmatched. CDR1 and CDR2 from the germline V gene are SEHNR and FQNEAQ (reference sequence). Filled out from reference TRBV7-9 and TRBJ1-4, the complete variable domain reads DTGVSQNPRHKITKRGQNVTFRCDPISEHNRLYWYRQTLGQGPEFLTYFQNEAQLEKSRLLSDRFSAERPKGSFSTLEIQRTEQGDSAMYLCASSLVGTASNEKLFFGSGTQLSVL.

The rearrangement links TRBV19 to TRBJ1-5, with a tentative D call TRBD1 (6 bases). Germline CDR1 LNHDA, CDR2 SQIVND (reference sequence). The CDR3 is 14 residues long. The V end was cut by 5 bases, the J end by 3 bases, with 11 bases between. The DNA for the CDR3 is TGTGCCAGTAGTCTTTGGACAGTCAATCAGCCCCAGCATTTT. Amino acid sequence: CASSLWTVNQPQHF. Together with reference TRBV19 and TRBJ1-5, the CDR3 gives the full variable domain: DGGITQSPKYLFRKEGQNVTLSCEQNLNHDAMYWYRQDPGQGLRLIYYSQIVNDFQKGDIAEGYSVSREKKESFPLTVTSAQKNPTAFYLCASSLWTVNQPQHFGDGTRLSIL.

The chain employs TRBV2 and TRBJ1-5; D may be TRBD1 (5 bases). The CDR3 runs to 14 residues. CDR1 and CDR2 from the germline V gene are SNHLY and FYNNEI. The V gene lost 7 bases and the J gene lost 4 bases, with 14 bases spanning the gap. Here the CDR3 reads CASNLGGWNQPQHF. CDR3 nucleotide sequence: TGTGCCAGCAACCTCGGGGGATGGAATCAGCCCCAGCATTTT.

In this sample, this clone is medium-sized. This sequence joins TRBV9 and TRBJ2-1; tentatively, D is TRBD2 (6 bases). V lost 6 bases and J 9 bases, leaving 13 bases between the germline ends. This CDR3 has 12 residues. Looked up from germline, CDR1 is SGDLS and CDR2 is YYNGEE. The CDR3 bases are TGTGCCAGCACAGGCCGGGGAGGTGAGCAGTTCTTC. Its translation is CASTGRGGEQFF. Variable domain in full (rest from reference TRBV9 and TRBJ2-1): DSGVTQTPKHLITATGQRVTLRCSPRSGDLSVYWYQQSLDQGLQFLIQYYNGEERAKGNILERFSAQQFPDLHSELNLSSLELGDSALYFCASTGRGGEQFFGPGTRLTVL.

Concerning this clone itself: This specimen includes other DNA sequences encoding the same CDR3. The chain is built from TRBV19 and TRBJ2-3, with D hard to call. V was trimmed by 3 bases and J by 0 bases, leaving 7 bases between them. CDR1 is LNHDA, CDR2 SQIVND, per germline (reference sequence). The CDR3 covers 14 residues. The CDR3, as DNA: TGTGCCAGTAGTATTGACAAAAGCACAGATACGCAGTATTTT. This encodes CASSIDKSTDTQYF.

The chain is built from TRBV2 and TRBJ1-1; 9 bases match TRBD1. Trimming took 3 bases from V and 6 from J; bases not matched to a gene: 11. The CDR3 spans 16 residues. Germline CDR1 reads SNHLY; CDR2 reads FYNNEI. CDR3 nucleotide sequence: TGTGCCAGCAGTGATTCGGGGGACAGGGTGATCGCTGAAGCTTTCTTT. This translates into CASSDSGDRVIAEAFF.

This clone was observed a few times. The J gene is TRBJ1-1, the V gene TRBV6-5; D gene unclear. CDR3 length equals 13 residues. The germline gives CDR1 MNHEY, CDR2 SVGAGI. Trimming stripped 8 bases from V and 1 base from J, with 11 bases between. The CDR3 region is CASGRQTNTEAFF. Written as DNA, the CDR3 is TGTGCCAGCGGCAGGCAAACGAACACTGAAGCTTTCTTT.

The CDR3 reads CASSQVTGINYGYTF. DNA for the CDR3: TGCGCCAGCAGCCAAGTGACAGGTATTAACTATGGCTACACCTTC. The V and J genes are TRBV4-3 and TRBJ1-2; maybe TRBD1 (6 bases). Germline CDR1 is LGHNA and CDR2 is YSLEER. This CDR3 has 15 amino acids. Trimming stripped 1 base from V and 1 base from J, with 10 bases between.

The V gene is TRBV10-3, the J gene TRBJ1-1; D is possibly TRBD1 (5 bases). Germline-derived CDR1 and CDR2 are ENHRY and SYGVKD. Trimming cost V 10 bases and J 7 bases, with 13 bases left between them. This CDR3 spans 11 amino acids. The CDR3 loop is CATRGQGEAFF. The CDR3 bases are TGTGCCACGCGAGGGCAGGGTGAAGCTTTCTTT.

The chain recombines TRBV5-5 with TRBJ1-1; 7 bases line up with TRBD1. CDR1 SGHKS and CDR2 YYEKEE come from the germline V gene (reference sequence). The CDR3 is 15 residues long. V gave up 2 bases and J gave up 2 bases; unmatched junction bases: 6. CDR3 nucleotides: TGTGCCAGCAGCTTTGGAGGGGGCAGTAACACTGAAGCTTTCTTT. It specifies CASSFGGGSNTEAFF.

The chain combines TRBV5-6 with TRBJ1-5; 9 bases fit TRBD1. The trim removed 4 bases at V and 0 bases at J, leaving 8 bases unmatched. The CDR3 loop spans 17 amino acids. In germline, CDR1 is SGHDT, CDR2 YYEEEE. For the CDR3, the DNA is TGTGCCAGCAGCCGCGATAGGACAGGGGTTAGCAATCAGCCCCAGCATTTT. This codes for CASSRDRTGVSNQPQHF.